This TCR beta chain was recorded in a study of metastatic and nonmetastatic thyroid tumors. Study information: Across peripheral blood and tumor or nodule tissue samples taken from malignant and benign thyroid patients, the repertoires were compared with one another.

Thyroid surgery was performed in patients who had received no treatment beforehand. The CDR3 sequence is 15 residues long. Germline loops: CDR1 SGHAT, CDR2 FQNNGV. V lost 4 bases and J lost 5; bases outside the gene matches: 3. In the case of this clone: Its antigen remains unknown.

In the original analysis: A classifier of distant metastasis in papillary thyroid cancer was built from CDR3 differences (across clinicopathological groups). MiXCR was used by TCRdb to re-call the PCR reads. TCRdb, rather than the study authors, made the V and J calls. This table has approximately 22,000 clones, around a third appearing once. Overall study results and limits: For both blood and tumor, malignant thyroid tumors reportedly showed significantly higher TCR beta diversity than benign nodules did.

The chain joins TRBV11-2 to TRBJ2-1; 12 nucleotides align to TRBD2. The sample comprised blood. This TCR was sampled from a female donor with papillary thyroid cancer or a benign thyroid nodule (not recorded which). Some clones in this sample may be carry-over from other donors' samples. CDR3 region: CASSYRLAGDNEQFF. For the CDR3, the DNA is TGTGCCAGCAGCTACCGACTAGCGGGAGACAATGAGCAGTTCTTC.